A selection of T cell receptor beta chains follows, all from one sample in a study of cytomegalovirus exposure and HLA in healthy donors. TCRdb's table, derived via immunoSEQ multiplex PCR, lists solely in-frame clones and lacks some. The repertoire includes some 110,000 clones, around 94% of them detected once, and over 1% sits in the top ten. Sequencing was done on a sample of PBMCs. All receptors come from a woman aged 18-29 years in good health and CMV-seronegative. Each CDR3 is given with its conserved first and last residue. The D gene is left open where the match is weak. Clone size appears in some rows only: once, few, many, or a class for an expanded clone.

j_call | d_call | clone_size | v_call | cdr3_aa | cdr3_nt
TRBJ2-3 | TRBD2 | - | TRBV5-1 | CASSERTSVTDTQYF | TGCGCCAGCAGCGAAAGGACTAGTGTTACAGATACGCAGTATTTT
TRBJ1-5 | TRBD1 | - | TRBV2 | CASSVQGGSPAQHF | TGTGCCAGCAGTGTTCAGGGGGGCAGTCCGGCCCAGCATTTT
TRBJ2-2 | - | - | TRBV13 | CASSPQEDSLVNTGELFF | TGTGCCAGCAGCCCCCAGGAGGACTCCTTAGTGAACACCGGGGAGCTGTTTTTT
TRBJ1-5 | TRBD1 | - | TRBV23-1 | CASSQSSSVRDSENQPQHF | TGCGCCAGCAGTCAATCAAGCTCAGTTAGGGACAGTGAAAATCAGCCCCAGCATTTT
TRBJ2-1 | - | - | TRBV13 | CASSLRRGNGVNEQFF | TGTGCCAGCAGCTTAAGAAGGGGTAATGGAGTCAATGAGCAGTTCTTC
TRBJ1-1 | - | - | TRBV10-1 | CASSDRRGWNTEAFF | TGCGCCAGCAGTGATAGAAGGGGATGGAACACTGAAGCTTTCTTT
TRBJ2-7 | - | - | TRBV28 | CASSLVQGGDEQYF | TGTGCCAGCAGTTTAGTACAGGGGGGGGATGAGCAGTACTTC
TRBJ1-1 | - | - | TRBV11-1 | CASSLSSGNTEAFF | TGTGCCAGCAGCTTATCTTCAGGGAACACTGAAGCTTTCTTT
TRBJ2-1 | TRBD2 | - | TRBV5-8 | CASSLELAANEQFF | TGTGCCAGCAGCTTGGAACTAGCGGCCAATGAGCAGTTCTTC
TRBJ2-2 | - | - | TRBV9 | CASSVQGSRSGELFF | TGTGCCAGCAGCGTACAGGGGTCGCGGTCCGGGGAGCTGTTTTTT
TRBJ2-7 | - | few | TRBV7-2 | CASSLDRGYEQYF | TGTGCCAGCAGCTTAGATAGGGGTTACGAGCAGTACTTC
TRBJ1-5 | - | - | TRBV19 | CATRPLNNQPQHF | TGTGCCACCAGGCCCCTGAACAATCAGCCCCAGCATTTT
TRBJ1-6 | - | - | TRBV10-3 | CAISVRDTTSSYNSPLHF | TGTGCCATCAGTGTTCGGGACACGACGAGCTCCTATAATTCACCCCTCCACTTT
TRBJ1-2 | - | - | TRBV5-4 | CASSLDTPKGYTF | TGTGCCAGCAGCTTGGACACCCCCAAGGGCTACACCTTC
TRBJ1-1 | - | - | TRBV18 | CASSPGQLPENTEAFF | TGTGCCAGCTCACCAGGACAGCTGCCTGAGAACACTGAAGCTTTCTTT
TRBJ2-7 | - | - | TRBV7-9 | CASSFGGSYEQYF | TGTGCCAGCAGCTTTGGGGGGAGCTACGAGCAGTACTTC
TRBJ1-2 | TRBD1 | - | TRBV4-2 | CASSQVRDRHGYTF | TGTGCCAGCAGCCAAGTACGGGACAGACATGGCTACACCTTC
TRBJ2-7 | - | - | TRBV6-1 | CASSEVETEYEQYF | TGTGCCAGCAGTGAAGTGGAGACTGAGTACGAGCAGTACTTC
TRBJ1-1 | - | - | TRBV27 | CASSLGGAKVTEAFF | TGTGCCAGCAGTTTGGGGGGGGCAAAGGTGACTGAAGCTTTCTTT
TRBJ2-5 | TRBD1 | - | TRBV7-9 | CASKKDRGRRETQYF | TGTGCCAGCAAAAAGGACAGGGGGCGGCGGGAGACCCAGTACTTC
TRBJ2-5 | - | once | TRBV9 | CASSPGGPQETQYF | TGTGCCAGCAGCCCCGGGGGGCCGCAAGAGACCCAGTACTTC
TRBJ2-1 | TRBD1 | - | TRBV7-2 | CASSFTTGQGNEQFF | TGTGCCAGCAGCTTTACGACAGGGCAGGGCAATGAGCAGTTCTTC
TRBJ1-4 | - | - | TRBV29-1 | CSVEDLGDEKLFF | TGCAGCGTTGAAGATCTGGGCGATGAAAAACTGTTTTTT
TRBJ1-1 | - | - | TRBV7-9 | CASSLGAAAGLWVEAFF | TGTGCCAGCAGCTTAGGGGCAGCCGCCGGTTTGTGGGTTGAAGCTTTCTTT
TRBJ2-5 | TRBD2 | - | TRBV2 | CASTGGTWGGETQYF | TGTGCCAGCACCGGTGGTACCTGGGGAGGGGAGACCCAGTACTTC
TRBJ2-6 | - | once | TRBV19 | CASSRPLNEGFGANVLTF | TGTGCCAGTAGTAGACCCCTCAACGAGGGCTTTGGGGCCAACGTCCTGACTTTC
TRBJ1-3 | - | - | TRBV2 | CASSAGVNTIYF | TGTGCCAGCAGTGCAGGGGTAAACACCATATATTTT
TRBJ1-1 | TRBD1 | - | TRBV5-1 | CASSLEGTTGRTEAFF | TGCGCCAGCAGCTTGGAAGGGACGACAGGGCGCACTGAAGCTTTCTTT
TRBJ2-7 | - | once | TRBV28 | CASNDGSEQYF | TGTGCCAGCAATGACGGGAGCGAGCAGTACTTC
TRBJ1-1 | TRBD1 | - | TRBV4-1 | CASSQALGTGGQYTEAFF | TGCGCCAGCAGCCAAGCTTTGGGGACAGGGGGACAATACACTGAAGCTTTCTTT
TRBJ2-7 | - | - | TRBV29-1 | CSVVGVRREQYF | TGCAGCGTTGTAGGGGTACGAAGAGAGCAGTACTTC
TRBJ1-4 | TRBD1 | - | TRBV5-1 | CASSSGQIANEKLFF | TGCGCCAGCAGCTCGGGACAGATAGCTAATGAAAAACTGTTTTTT
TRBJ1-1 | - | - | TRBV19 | CASALGYTEAFF | TGTGCCAGTGCGCTCGGGTACACTGAAGCTTTCTTT
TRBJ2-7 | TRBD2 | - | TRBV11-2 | CASSFAGGGIYEQYF | TGTGCCAGCAGCTTTGCCGGGGGGGGGATTTACGAGCAGTACTTC
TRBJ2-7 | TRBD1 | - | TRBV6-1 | CASRAPGQGTYEQYF | TGTGCCAGCAGGGCACCGGGACAGGGGACCTACGAGCAGTACTTC